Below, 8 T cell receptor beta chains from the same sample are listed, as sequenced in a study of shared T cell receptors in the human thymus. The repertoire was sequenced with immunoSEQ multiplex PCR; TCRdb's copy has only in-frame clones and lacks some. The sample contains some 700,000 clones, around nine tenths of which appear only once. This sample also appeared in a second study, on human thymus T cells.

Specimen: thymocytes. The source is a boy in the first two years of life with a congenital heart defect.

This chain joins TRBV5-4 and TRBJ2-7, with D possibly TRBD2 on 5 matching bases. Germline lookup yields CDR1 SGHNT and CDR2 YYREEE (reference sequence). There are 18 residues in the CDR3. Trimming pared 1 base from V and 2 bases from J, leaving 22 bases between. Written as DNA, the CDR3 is TGTGCCAGCAGCTTGTTCGGTAGCGAATACCTATCGCCCTACGAGCAGTACTTC. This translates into CASSLFGSEYLSPYEQYF.

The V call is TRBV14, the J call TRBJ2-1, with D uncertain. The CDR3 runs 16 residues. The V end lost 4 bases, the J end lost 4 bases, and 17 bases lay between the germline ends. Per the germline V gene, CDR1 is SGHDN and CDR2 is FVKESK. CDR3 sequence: CASSPGSGMGYNEQFF. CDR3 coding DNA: TGTGCCAGCAGCCCCGGCTCAGGAATGGGTTACAATGAGCAGTTCTTC.

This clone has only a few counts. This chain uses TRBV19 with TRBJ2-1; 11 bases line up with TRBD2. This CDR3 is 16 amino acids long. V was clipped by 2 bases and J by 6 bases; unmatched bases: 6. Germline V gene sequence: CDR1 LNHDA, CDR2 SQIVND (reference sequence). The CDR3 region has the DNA TGTGCCAGTAGTATATCTAGCGGGAGGCCCATCAATGAGCAGTTCTTC. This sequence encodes CASSISSGRPINEQFF.

Written as DNA, the CDR3 is TGTGCCACCGCGGCCGAAGGGGTTGGAACAGCAGATACGCAGTATTTT. The encoded protein is CATAAEGVGTADTQYF. V gene TRBV28 combines with J gene TRBJ2-3, with D maybe TRBD1 (5 bases). CDR3 length: 16 residues. V was cut by 10 bases and J by 4 bases, with 24 bases left in between. Per germline, CDR1 MDHEN and CDR2 SYDVKM.

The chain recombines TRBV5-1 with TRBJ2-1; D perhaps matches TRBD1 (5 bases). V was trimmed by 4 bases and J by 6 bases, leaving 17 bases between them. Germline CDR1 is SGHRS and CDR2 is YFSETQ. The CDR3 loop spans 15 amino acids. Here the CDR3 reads CASSAPSRVGNEQFF. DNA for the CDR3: TGCGCCAGCAGCGCACCGTCCAGGGTGGGCAATGAGCAGTTCTTC.

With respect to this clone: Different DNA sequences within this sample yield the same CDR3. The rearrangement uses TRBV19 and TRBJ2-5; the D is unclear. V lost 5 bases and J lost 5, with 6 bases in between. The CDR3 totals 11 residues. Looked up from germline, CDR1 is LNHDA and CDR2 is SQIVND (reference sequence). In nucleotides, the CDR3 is TGTGCCAGTAGTTCCCGGGAGACCCAGTACTTC. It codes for CASSSRETQYF.

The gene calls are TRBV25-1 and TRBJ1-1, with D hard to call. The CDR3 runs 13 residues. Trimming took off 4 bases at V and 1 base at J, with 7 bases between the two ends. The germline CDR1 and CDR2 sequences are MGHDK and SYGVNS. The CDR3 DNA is TGTGCCAGCAGTGCCGGGAAGAACACTGAAGCTTTCTTT. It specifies CASSAGKNTEAFF.

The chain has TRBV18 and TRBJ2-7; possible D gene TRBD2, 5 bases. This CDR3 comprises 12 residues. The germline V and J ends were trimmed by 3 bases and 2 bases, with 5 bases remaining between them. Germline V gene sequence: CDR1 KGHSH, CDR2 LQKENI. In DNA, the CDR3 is TGTGCCAGCTCACCGACTACCTACGAGCAGTACTTC. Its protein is CASSPTTYEQYF.